The table lists the clone carrying this T cell receptor beta chain with many counts. What it recognizes is unknown. Active moderate-to-severe ophthalmopathy, Clinical Activity Score at least 3, NOSPECS at least 4, under 3 months' duration. Diagnoses rested on clinical symptoms, serum thyroxine and TRAb, thyroid ultrasound and orbital computed tomography. Around 10 ml of fresh peripheral blood supplied the PBMCs. Amplification targeted TCR beta CDR3 regions from RNA transcripts. Primed by the HTBI set, a first-round RT-PCR was run on the TCR CDR3. Via MiXCR, TCRdb re-called the multiplex PCR reads, giving one row per CDR3 protein. Of roughly 560,000 distinct CDR3 sequences in the sample, roughly 15% were seen once. The CDR3 covers 14 residues. Germline V CDR1 and CDR2: SNHLY, FYNNEI. Trimming removed 6 bases from V and 3 bases from J; junction bases left unmatched: 6. This entry comes from a study of T cells in Graves' hyperthyroidism and ophthalmopathy.

Whole-study results and caveats: Researchers found most expanded thyroid clonotypes above 0.001 in blood as well.

The TCR was taken from a middle-aged woman with Graves' ophthalmopathy. The chain has TRBV2 and TRBJ2-7, with TRBD1 matching 9 bases. Sequenced input: blood. This chain's CDR3 is CASRDRGASYEQYF. CDR3 DNA: TGTGCCAGCAGGGACAGGGGCGCAAGCTACGAGCAGTACTTC. The variable domain in full, completed from reference TRBV2 and TRBJ2-7, reads EPEVTQTPSHQVTQMGQEVILRCVPISNHLYFYWYRQILGQKVEFLVSFYNNEISEKSEIFDDQFSVERPDGSNFTLKIRSTKLEDSAMYFCASRDRGASYEQYFGPGTRLTVT.